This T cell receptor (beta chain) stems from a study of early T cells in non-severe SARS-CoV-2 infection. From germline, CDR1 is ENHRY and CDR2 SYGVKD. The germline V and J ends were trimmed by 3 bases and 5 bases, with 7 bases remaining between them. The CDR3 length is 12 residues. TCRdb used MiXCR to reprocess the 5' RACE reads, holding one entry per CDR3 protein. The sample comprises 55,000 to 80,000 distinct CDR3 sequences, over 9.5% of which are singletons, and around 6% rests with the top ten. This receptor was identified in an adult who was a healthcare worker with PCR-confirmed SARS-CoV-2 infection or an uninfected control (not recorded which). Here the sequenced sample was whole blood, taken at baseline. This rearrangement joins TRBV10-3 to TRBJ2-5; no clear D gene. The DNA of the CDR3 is TGTGCCATCAGTGATAAGCTGGAGACCCAGTACTTC. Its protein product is CAISDKLETQYF.